The present T cell receptor beta chain was sequenced within a study of T-cell reconstitution after alpha-beta-depleted transplantation in children. Researchers prepared the TCRbeta library using unique molecular identifiers, the study reports. TCRdb reanalysed the PCR reads using MiXCR and keeps one entry per CDR3 protein. The sample records 490,000 or so distinct CDR3 sequences, around 12% being singletons. This clonotype was seen a handful of times. Germline V gives CDR1 SQVTM, CDR2 ANQGSEA. The CDR3 is 14 residues long. V was cut by 1 base and J by 5 bases, with 14 bases left in between. V gene TRBV29-1 combines with J gene TRBJ2-5; tentatively, D is TRBD1 or TRBD2 (5 bases each). This clonotype originated in a human donor who donated a stem cell graft to a child with combined immunodeficiency. The sequencing here drew on PBMCs from the stem cell graft donor, taken from the stem cell graft. CDR3 loop: CSVEASGGGETQYF. CDR3 in DNA: TGCAGCGTTGAAGCCTCTGGGGGTGGGGAGACCCAGTACTTC.